This T cell receptor beta chain was recovered during a study of blood T cell repertoires in COVID-19. At the level of the study: Collection of acute and convalescent COVID-19 samples took place in the United States, Italy and Spain. Nucleic acid was either cDNA or gDNA, and it came from T cells, B-cell-depleted T cells, or PBMCs.

The CDR3 runs 16 residues. CDR1 and CDR2 (germline): SGHNT, YENEEA. The junction had 6 bases not matched to a gene; V was cut back by 4 bases and J by 0 bases. This clone was detected a few times. Participants came from roughly 25 US areas, aged about 18 to 89 years. Two negative PCRs, clearance, or symptom resolution characterized the recovered Cohort 3 donors. Sequenced by immunoSEQ multiplex PCR; TCRdb stores in-frame clones only, minus some. The sample shows 200,000 to 300,000 clones, 85% to 90% of them seen only once. The receptor was isolated from a woman aged 30 to 39 who had recovered from COVID-19. The chain recombines TRBV11-3 with TRBJ2-3; 8 bases align to TRBD1. The specimen was PBMCs or T cells enriched from blood (not recorded which). In nucleotides, the CDR3 is TGTGCCAGCAGCTCGGACAGGGAAGGTAGCACAGATACGCAGTATTTT. It specifies CASSSDREGSTDTQYF.